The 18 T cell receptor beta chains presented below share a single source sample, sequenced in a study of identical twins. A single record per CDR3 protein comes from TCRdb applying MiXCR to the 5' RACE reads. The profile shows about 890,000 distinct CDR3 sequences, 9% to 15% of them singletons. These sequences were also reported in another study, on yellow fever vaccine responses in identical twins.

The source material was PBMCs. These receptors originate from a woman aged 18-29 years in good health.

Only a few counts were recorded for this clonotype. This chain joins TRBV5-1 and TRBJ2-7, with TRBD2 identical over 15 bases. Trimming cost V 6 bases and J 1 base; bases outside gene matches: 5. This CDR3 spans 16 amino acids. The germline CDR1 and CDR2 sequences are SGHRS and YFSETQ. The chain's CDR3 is CASKGLAGGGSYEQYF. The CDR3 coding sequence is TGCGCCAGCAAGGGACTAGCGGGAGGAGGATCCTACGAGCAGTACTTC.

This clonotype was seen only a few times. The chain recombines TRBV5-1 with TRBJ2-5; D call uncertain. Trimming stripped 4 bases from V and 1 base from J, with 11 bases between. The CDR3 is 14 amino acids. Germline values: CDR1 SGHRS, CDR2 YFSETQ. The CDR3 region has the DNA TGCGCCAGCAGCAAGACGGTTACCCAAGAGACCCAGTACTTC. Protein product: CASSKTVTQETQYF.

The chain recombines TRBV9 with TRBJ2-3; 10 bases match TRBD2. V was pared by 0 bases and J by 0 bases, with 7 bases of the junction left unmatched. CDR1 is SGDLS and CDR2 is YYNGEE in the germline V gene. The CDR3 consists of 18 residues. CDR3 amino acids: CASSVGAGGPSSTDTQYF. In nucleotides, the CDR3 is TGTGCCAGCAGCGTAGGAGCGGGAGGGCCCTCTAGCACAGATACGCAGTATTTT.

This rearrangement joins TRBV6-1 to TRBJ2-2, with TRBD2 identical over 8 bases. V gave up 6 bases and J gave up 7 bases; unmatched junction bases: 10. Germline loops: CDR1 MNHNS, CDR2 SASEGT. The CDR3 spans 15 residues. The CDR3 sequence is CASRVGGGFVGELFF. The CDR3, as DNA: TGTGCCAGCAGGGTCGGGGGGGGGTTCGTCGGGGAGCTGTTTTTT.

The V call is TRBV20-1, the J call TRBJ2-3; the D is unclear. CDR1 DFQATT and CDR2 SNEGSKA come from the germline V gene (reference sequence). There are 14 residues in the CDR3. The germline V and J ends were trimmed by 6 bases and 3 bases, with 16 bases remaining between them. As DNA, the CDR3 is TGCAGTGCCCACTGGCCTAGTTCGACAGATACGCAGTATTTT. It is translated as CSAHWPSSTDTQYF.

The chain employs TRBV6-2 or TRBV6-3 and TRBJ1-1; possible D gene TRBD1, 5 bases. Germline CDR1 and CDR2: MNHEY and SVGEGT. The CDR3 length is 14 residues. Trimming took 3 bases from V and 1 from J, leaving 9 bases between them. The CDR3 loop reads CASSYRGSNTEAFF. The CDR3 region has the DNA TGTGCCAGCAGTTATAGGGGATCGAACACTGAAGCTTTCTTT.

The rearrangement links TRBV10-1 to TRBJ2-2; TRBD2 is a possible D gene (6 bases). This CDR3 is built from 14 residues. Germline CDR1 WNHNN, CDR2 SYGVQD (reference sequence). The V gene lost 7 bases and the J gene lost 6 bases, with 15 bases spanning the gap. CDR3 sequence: CASTRDSLSGELFF. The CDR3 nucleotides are TGCGCCAGCACCCGGGACTCCCTCTCCGGGGAGCTGTTTTTT.

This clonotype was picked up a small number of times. CDR3 in DNA: TGCAGCGTTGCGGTAAACCAAGAGACCCAGTACTTC. Translating gives CSVAVNQETQYF. The chain recombines TRBV29-1 with TRBJ2-5; D gene uncertain. V was cut by 4 bases and J by 0 bases, with 6 bases left in between. The CDR3 is 12 residues long. The germline V gene has CDR1 SQVTM and CDR2 ANQGSEA.

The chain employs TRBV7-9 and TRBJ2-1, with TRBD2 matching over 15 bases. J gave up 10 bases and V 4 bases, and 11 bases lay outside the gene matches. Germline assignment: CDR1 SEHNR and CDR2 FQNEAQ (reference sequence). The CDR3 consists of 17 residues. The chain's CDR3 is CASSSPGLAGGYGEQFF. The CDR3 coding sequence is TGTGCCAGCAGCTCACCCGGACTAGCGGGAGGGTACGGCGAGCAGTTCTTC.

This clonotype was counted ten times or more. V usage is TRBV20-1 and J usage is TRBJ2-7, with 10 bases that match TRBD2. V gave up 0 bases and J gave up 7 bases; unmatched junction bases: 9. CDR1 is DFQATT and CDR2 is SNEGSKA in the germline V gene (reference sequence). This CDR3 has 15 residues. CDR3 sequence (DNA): TGCAGTGCTAGAGATTTGGCTAGCGGGAGTCATGAGCAGTACTTC. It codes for CSARDLASGSHEQYF.

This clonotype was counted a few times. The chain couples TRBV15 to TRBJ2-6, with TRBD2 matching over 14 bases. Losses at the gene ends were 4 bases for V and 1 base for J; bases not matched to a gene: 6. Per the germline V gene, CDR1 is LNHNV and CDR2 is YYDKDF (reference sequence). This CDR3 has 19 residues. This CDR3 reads CATSTSGLAGGSGANVLTF. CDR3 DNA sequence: TGTGCCACCAGCACCTCAGGACTAGCGGGAGGATCTGGGGCCAACGTCCTGACTTTC.

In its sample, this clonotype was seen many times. The CDR3 region has the DNA TGTGCCAGCAGTCCCCAGACTAGCGGGTCCCATGAGCAGTTCTTC. It encodes CASSPQTSGSHEQFF. The genes are TRBV27 and TRBJ2-1, with 10 bases matching TRBD2. The ends lost 5 bases at V and 8 bases at J; junction bases unmatched: 9. Germline CDR1 reads MNHEY; CDR2 reads SMNVEV (reference sequence). This CDR3 is 15 amino acids long.

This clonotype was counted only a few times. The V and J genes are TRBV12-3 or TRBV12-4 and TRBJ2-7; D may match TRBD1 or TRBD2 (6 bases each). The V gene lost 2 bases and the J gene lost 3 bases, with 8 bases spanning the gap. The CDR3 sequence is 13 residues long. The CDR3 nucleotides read TGTGCCAGCAGTTTAAAGGGGGGCTACGAGCAGTACGTC. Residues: CASSLKGGYEQYV.

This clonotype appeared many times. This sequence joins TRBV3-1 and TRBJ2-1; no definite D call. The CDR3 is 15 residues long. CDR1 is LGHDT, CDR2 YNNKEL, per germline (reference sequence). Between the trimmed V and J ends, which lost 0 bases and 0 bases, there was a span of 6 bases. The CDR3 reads CASSQEAGSYNEQFF. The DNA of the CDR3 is TGTGCCAGCAGCCAAGAGGCAGGCTCCTACAATGAGCAGTTCTTC.

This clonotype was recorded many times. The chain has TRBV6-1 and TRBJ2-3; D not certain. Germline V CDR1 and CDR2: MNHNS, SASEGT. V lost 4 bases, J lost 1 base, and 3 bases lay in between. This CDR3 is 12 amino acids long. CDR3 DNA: TGTGCCAGCAGTGCCCGCACAGATACGCAGTATTTT. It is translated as CASSARTDTQYF.

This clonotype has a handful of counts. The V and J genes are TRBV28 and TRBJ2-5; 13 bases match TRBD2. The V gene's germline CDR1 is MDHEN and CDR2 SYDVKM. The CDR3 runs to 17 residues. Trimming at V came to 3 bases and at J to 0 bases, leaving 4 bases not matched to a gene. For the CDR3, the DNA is TGTGCCAGCAGTTTGGGACTAGCGGGACCTTACCAAGAGACCCAGTACTTC. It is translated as CASSLGLAGPYQETQYF.

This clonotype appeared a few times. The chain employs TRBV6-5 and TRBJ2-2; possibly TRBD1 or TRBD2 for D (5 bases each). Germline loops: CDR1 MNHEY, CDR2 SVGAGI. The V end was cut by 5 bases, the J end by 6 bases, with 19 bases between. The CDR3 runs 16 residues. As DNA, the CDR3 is TGTGCCAGCAGTAACCCCTCCGGCGTGGGGGCCGGGGAGCTGTTTTTT. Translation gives CASSNPSGVGAGELFF.

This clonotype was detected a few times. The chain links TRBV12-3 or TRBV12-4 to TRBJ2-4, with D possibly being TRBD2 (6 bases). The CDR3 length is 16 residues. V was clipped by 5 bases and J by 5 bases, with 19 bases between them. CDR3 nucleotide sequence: TGTGCCAGCAGTCTGGAGGGACGTTATCGGGAAAACATTCAGTACTTC. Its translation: CASSLEGRYRENIQYF.